These T cell receptor beta chains were read from a single sample in a study of T cells in Graves' hyperthyroidism and ophthalmopathy. TCRdb called the multiplex PCR reads again in MiXCR, with one record for every CDR3 protein. The sample carries hundreds of thousands of distinct CDR3 sequences, about 19% recorded once. The sequenced sample consisted of blood. The receptors originated from a woman between 45 and 60 years old with Graves' hyperthyroidism that later progressed to Graves' ophthalmopathy. The CDR3 runs from the conserved cysteine through the conserved F or W. The D gene is left open where the match is weak. Clone sizes are given selectively: once, few, many, or a class where the clone is expanded.

>TRBV6-1|many|TRBJ1-1|NA
CASTPGRWNTEAFF
TGTGCCAGCACTCCGGGACGTTGGAACACTGAAGCTTTCTTT
>TRBV5-1|few|TRBJ1-1|TRBD1
CASSWHRGMNTEAFF
TGCGCCAGCAGCTGGCACAGGGGAATGAACACTGAAGCTTTCTTT
>TRBV2|many|TRBJ1-5|NA
CASSGSSQPQHF
TGTGCCAGCAGTGGAAGTAGTCAGCCCCAGCATTTT
>TRBV12-3/TRBV12-4|few|TRBJ1-1|NA
CASRYEAANTEAFF
TGCGCCAGCCGCTATGAGGCAGCGAACACTGAAGCTTTCTTT
>TRBV5-5|NA|TRBJ1-5|TRBD1
CASSLQGQAPVDQPQHF
TGTGCCAGCAGCTTGCAGGGACAGGCACCTGTAGATCAGCCCCAGCATTTT
>TRBV5-4|NA|TRBJ2-5|TRBD2
CASSLRKAGRETQYF
TGTGCCAGCAGCTTACGGAAAGCGGGGAGAGAGACCCAGTACTTC
>TRBV6-1|NA|TRBJ2-5|TRBD2
CASSFFSGGETQYF
TGTGCCAGCAGTTTCTTTAGCGGGGGTGAGACCCAGTACTTC
>TRBV6-2/TRBV6-3|many|TRBJ2-3|NA
CASSYPYAGEGTDTQYF
TGTGCCAGCAGTTACCCCTATGCCGGGGAAGGCACAGATACGCAGTATTTT
>TRBV20-1|many|TRBJ1-1|NA
CSASDTNTEAFF
TGCAGTGCTTCGGACACGAACACTGAAGCTTTCTTT
>TRBV3-1|NA|TRBJ2-7|NA
CASSQQRELNEQYF
TGTGCCAGCAGCCAACAACGGGAATTAAACGAGCAGTACTTC
>TRBV7-2|NA|TRBJ2-7|NA
CASSTTGAYEQYF
TGTGCCAGCAGCACCACGGGGGCGTACGAGCAGTACTTC
>TRBV5-1|many|TRBJ1-1|NA
CASSLVADMNTEAFF
TGCGCCAGCAGCTTGGTCGCGGACATGAACACTGAAGCTTTCTTT
>TRBV2|many|TRBJ2-1|TRBD2
CASRVAGGPYNEQFF
TGTGCCAGCAGAGTAGCGGGGGGGCCTTACAATGAGCAGTTCTTC
>TRBV2|many|TRBJ1-2|NA
CASSYPGIGEFGYTF
TGTGCCAGCAGCTACCCAGGGATCGGGGAGTTTGGCTACACCTTC
>TRBV14|few|TRBJ2-2|NA
CASRQTDRMNTGELFF
TGTGCCAGCAGGCAGACAGACAGAATGAACACCGGGGAGCTGTTTTTT
>TRBV19|NA|TRBJ1-1|TRBD1
CASSMQGAGNTEAFF
TGTGCCAGTAGTATGCAGGGGGCGGGAAACACTGAAGCTTTCTTT
>TRBV6-2/TRBV6-3|NA|TRBJ2-5|NA
CASSVQYQETQYF
TGTGCCAGCAGTGTCCAGTACCAAGAGACCCAGTACTTC
>TRBV7-2|NA|TRBJ1-1|NA
CASSFNRDSTEAFF
TGTGCCAGCAGCTTCAACCGGGACTCCACTGAAGCTTTCTTT
>TRBV15|NA|TRBJ1-5|NA
CATSVGGPQHF
TGTGCCACCAGCGTCGGGGGGCCCCAGCATTTT
>TRBV30|many|TRBJ1-5|TRBD1
CAWESPGTGSNQPQHF
TGTGCCTGGGAATCCCCAGGGACAGGGAGCAATCAGCCCCAGCATTTT
>TRBV5-1|few|TRBJ2-7|NA
CASSWLDSRSYEQYF
TGCGCCAGCAGCTGGCTTGACAGCCGCTCCTACGAGCAGTACTTC
>TRBV7-3|NA|TRBJ1-1|TRBD1
CASSLYAWDRVTEAFF
TGTGCCAGCAGCTTATACGCATGGGACAGGGTGACTGAAGCTTTCTTT
>TRBV5-1|many|TRBJ2-1|NA
CASSLRLQGEQFF
TGCGCCAGCAGCTTGCGACTCCAGGGTGAGCAGTTCTTC
>TRBV3-1|many|TRBJ2-3|TRBD2
CASSQEPSGRTDTQYF
TGTGCCAGCAGCCAAGAGCCTAGCGGGCGCACAGATACGCAGTATTTT
>TRBV20-1|NA|TRBJ1-5|NA
CSAGGRTLQPQHF
TGCAGTGCTGGGGGGCGGACCCTACAGCCCCAGCATTTT
>TRBV12-3/TRBV12-4|NA|TRBJ1-1|NA
CASSRAGGTEAFF
TGTGCCAGCAGCAGAGCGGGGGGCACTGAAGCTTTCTTT
>TRBV6-1|NA|TRBJ1-5|NA
CASNWDSNQPQHF
TGTGCCAGCAACTGGGACAGCAATCAGCCCCAGCATTTT
>TRBV7-2|few|TRBJ2-2|TRBD2
CASSLVSGVTSGELFF
TGTGCCAGCAGCTTAGTCAGCGGGGTAACCTCCGGGGAGCTGTTTTTT
>TRBV18|many|TRBJ1-4|NA
CASSRTQGSNEKLFF
TGTGCCAGCTCACGGACACAGGGTAGTAATGAAAAACTGTTTTTT
>TRBV10-3|few|TRBJ2-2|TRBD1
CAIRDRGQTGELFF
TGTGCCATCAGAGACAGGGGCCAAACCGGGGAGCTGTTTTTT
>TRBV11-2|NA|TRBJ2-2|TRBD2
CASSTRGLAGNANTGELFF
TGTGCCAGCAGCACCCGGGGACTAGCGGGGAATGCGAACACCGGGGAGCTGTTTTTT
>TRBV2|many|TRBJ1-4|NA
CASSVESGGLGKLFF
TGTGCCAGCAGTGTTGAGTCTGGGGGGCTGGGAAAACTGTTTTTT
>TRBV3-1|many|TRBJ1-5|NA
CASSQERGTQPQHF
TGTGCCAGCAGCCAAGAAAGGGGTACTCAGCCCCAGCATTTT
>TRBV3-1|many|TRBJ1-1|TRBD1
CASSKQGFGTEAFF
TGTGCCAGCAGCAAACAGGGGTTCGGCACTGAAGCTTTCTTT
>TRBV3-1|many|TRBJ2-3|TRBD1
CASSPGQEHTDTQYF
TGTGCCAGCAGCCCGGGACAGGAACACACAGATACGCAGTATTTT
>TRBV10-3|NA|TRBJ1-1|NA
CAISWTENTEAFF
TGTGCCATTAGTTGGACAGAGAACACTGAAGCTTTCTTT
>TRBV5-1|many|TRBJ1-1|NA
CASSMVVQNTEAFF
TGCGCCAGCAGCATGGTGGTGCAGAACACTGAAGCTTTCTTT
>TRBV20-1|NA|TRBJ1-5|TRBD1
CSADTKQGPLLNQPQHF
TGCAGTGCTGATACAAAACAGGGGCCGTTACTCAATCAGCCCCAGCATTTT
>TRBV14|few|TRBJ2-2|TRBD1
CASSHGQGRFGELFF
TGTGCCAGCAGCCACGGACAGGGCCGATTCGGGGAGCTGTTTTTT
>TRBV24-1|many|TRBJ2-5|NA
CATSDLLTETQYF
TGTGCCACCAGTGATCTCCTCACAGAGACCCAGTACTTC
>TRBV18|many|TRBJ1-3|NA
CASSPGPTGNTIYF
TGTGCCAGCTCACCTGGGCCGACTGGAAACACCATATATTTT
>TRBV6-6|few|TRBJ1-1|NA
CASSYGIISLVGADTEAFF
TGTGCCAGCAGTTACGGAATTATTTCGCTCGTAGGGGCGGACACTGAAGCTTTCTTT
>TRBV2|many|TRBJ1-4|TRBD1
CASARGRIEKLFF
TGTGCCAGCGCCAGGGGGCGCATTGAAAAACTGTTTTTT
>TRBV27|NA|TRBJ2-3|NA
CASSFNGEDTQYF
TGTGCCAGCAGTTTCAACGGGGAAGATACGCAGTATTTT
>TRBV7-2|many|TRBJ2-5|TRBD1
CASSLALGQEETQYF
TGTGCCAGCAGCTTAGCGCTTGGACAGGAAGAGACCCAGTACTTC
>TRBV5-6|few|TRBJ2-5|TRBD1
CASSLVGDRKETQYF
TGTGCCAGCAGCTTGGTCGGGGACAGGAAAGAGACCCAGTACTTC